This entry is about one TCR beta chain. No antigen is known for it. The CDR3 sequence is 15 residues long. Trimming took 0 bases from V and 7 from J; bases not matched to a gene: 9. Germline V gene data show CDR1 as SGHNT and CDR2 as YYREEE (reference sequence). Profiles of TCR beta VDJ and CDR3 were generated from a genomic DNA template. TCRdb redid the calling of the reads with MiXCR, one entry per CDR3 protein. The sample has approximately 300,000 distinct CDR3 sequences; 56% are singletons. The sample originates from a study of CD8+CD57+ T cells in acquired aplastic anemia. Study results and caveats: CD8+ Simpson's diversity showed no significant patient-control difference.

CD8+CD57+ cell expansion had been shown by flow cytometry in patients chosen for sequencing. The sequence came from a human donor with aplastic anemia. The sample taken for sequencing was sorted CD4+, CD8+, or CD8+CD57+ T cells (not recorded which) from PBMCs. The V and J genes are TRBV5-4 and TRBJ2-7; TRBD1 matches at 8 bases. The CDR3 here is CASSLDRTGQAEQYF. The CDR3 bases are TGTGCCAGCAGCTTGGACCGGACAGGGCAAGCGGAGCAGTACTTC.